This passage covers 21 T cell receptor beta chains from one sample sequenced in a study of blood T cell repertoires in COVID-19. The protocol was immunoSEQ multiplex PCR, while the TCRdb copy is restricted to in-frame clones and leaves out a portion. Among tens of thousands of clones listed, approximately 80% were seen once. The sequenced sample consisted of peripheral blood. Every receptor here comes from a man aged 25 to 40 with COVID-19, enrolled during active disease.

This clone appeared a few times. The genes are TRBV7-3 and TRBJ2-1; 8 bases agree with TRBD2. The V segment lost 1 base and the J segment 10 bases; nucleotides outside the gene matches: 3. The CDR3 runs 13 residues. Germline V lookup: CDR1 SGHTA, CDR2 FQGTGA. DNA for the CDR3: TGTGCCAGCAGCTTAAATTTAGCGGGGGAGCAGTTCTTC. It encodes CASSLNLAGEQFF. Together with reference TRBV7-3 and TRBJ2-1, the CDR3 gives the full variable domain: GAGVSQTPSNKVTEKGKYVELRCDPISGHTALYWYRQSLGQGPEFLIYFQGTGAADDSGLPNDRFFAVRPEGSVSTLKIQRTERGDSAVYLCASSLNLAGEQFFGPGTRLTVL.

The chain is built from TRBV6-1 and TRBJ1-3; D might be TRBD1 (6 bases). CDR3 size: 16 residues. Germline CDR1 MNHNS, CDR2 SASEGT. Deletions cut 0 bases from V and 7 bases from J, with 16 bases between. CDR3 bases: TGTGCCAGCAGTGAAGCGCGCAGGGGCATCTCGAACACCATATATTTT. It codes for CASSEARRGISNTIYF.

CDR3 sequence: CAISELQGASMNTEAFF. CDR3 bases: TGTGCCATCAGTGAGTTACAGGGGGCCTCTATGAACACTGAAGCTTTCTTT. The V gene is TRBV10-3, the J gene TRBJ1-1; 9 bases map to TRBD1. There are 17 residues in the CDR3. Per germline, CDR1 ENHRY and CDR2 SYGVKD. The V gene end was trimmed by 1 base and the J gene end by 0 bases; junction bases not matched to a gene: 6.

The chain uses TRBV28 and TRBJ2-1, with 9 bases lining up with TRBD1. Unmatched junction bases numbered 9, after V lost 6 bases and J lost 6 bases. Germline V gives CDR1 MDHEN, CDR2 SYDVKM. The CDR3 consists of 15 residues. CDR3 protein: CASSPSPGQGNEQFF. CDR3 nucleotides: TGTGCCAGCAGCCCCTCCCCGGGACAGGGCAATGAGCAGTTCTTC.

The V call is TRBV28, the J call TRBJ1-5; maybe TRBD1 (5 bases). This CDR3 region has 14 residues. Germline V gene data show CDR1 as MDHEN and CDR2 as SYDVKM. V dropped 2 bases and J dropped 1 base, with 6 bases sitting between them. The CDR3 loop is CASSLGGSNQPQHF. The CDR3 DNA follows: TGTGCCAGCAGTTTAGGGGGGAGCAATCAGCCCCAGCATTTT.

The CDR3 loop reads CASSPYRGKAFF. For the CDR3, the DNA is TGTGCCAGCAGTCCCTACAGGGGGAAAGCTTTCTTT. V gene TRBV28 combines with J gene TRBJ1-1, with TRBD1 matching 8 bases. V lost 5 bases to trimming and J lost 9 bases; unmatched junction nucleotides: 5. The CDR3 extends over 12 amino acids. CDR1 is MDHEN and CDR2 is SYDVKM in the germline V gene.

This clone appeared once. The chain links TRBV28 to TRBJ1-1, with D perhaps TRBD1 (6 bases). CDR3 size: 16 residues. The V end lost 1 base, the J end lost 10 bases, and 22 bases lay between the germline ends. Germline V lookup: CDR1 MDHEN, CDR2 SYDVKM. The CDR3 loop is CASSLLGGQGGRRAFF. CDR3 sequence (DNA): TGTGCCAGCAGTTTATTAGGGGGGCAGGGAGGGCGAAGAGCTTTCTTT.

A single count supports this clone. CDR3 nucleotides: TGTGCCACCAGTGATCCGCTAGCGGGGAAGTCCGAGCAGTACTTC. It translates to CATSDPLAGKSEQYF. V is TRBV24-1 and J is TRBJ2-7; 9 nucleotides line up with TRBD2. Germline assignment: CDR1 KGHDR and CDR2 SFDVKD. The V segment lost 3 bases and the J segment 6 bases; nucleotides outside the gene matches: 8. The CDR3 is made up of 15 amino acids.

The chain carries TRBV11-2 and TRBJ2-5, with D maybe TRBD2 (5 bases). The CDR3 covers 13 residues. Germline V CDR1 and CDR2: SGHAT, FQNNGV. V was pared by 2 bases and J by 5 bases, with 9 bases between. The CDR3 spells CASSLFRRETQYF. The CDR3 nucleotides read TGTGCCAGCAGCTTATTTAGGAGGGAGACCCAGTACTTC.

The gene calls are TRBV6-5 and TRBJ2-7; TRBD1 agrees at 7 bases. After removal of 6 bases from V and 5 bases from J, the junction contained 7 bases not matched to a gene. The CDR3 extends over 13 amino acids. Looked up from germline, CDR1 is MNHEY and CDR2 is SVGAGI. The chain's CDR3 is CASSRQGIHEQYF. As DNA, the CDR3 is TGTGCCAGCAGCAGACAGGGTATACACGAGCAGTACTTC.

This clone has at least ten counts. The chain has TRBV2 and TRBJ1-5; 7 bases align to TRBD1. This CDR3 has 14 amino acids. Trimming cost V 3 bases and J 3 bases; bases outside gene matches: 2. Germline V gene lookup returns CDR1 SNHLY and CDR2 FYNNEI. CDR3 sequence: CASSDRGDNQPQHF. The CDR3 DNA sequence: TGTGCCAGCAGTGACAGGGGGGACAATCAGCCCCAGCATTTT.

The chain combines TRBV25-1 with TRBJ1-5; D is perhaps TRBD1 (6 bases). The germline V and J ends were trimmed by 5 bases and 3 bases, with 17 bases remaining between them. From germline, CDR1 is MGHDK and CDR2 SYGVNS. The length of the CDR3 is 16 residues. CDR3 region: CASSPGGTGNNQPQHF. The DNA of the CDR3 is TGTGCCAGCAGTCCCGGAGGAACAGGGAACAATCAGCCCCAGCATTTT.

The chain carries TRBV7-9 and TRBJ2-6, with 7 bases identical to TRBD1. Germline trimming cut 6 bases from V and 2 bases from J; bases unmatched to any gene: 10. This CDR3 contains 17 residues. Germline values: CDR1 SEHNR, CDR2 FQNEAQ (reference sequence). The CDR3 DNA reads as TGTGCCAGCAGTTACAGGGGTGTCTATGCTGGGGCCAACGTCCTGACTTTC. Its translation is CASSYRGVYAGANVLTF.

The rearrangement links TRBV30 to TRBJ1-2; 12 bases align to TRBD1. V shed 2 bases, J shed 8 bases, and the junction held 6 bases outside the gene matches. This CDR3 is 14 amino acids long. Per germline, CDR1 GTSNPN and CDR2 SVGIG (reference sequence). The CDR3 reads CAWSPGQGAEGYTF. In nucleotides, the CDR3 is TGTGCCTGGAGTCCGGGACAGGGGGCGGAAGGCTACACCTTC.

The J gene is TRBJ1-4, the V gene TRBV9; tentative D call: TRBD1 (6 bases). The CDR3 spans 13 residues. Trimming took 4 bases from V and 10 from J, leaving 14 bases between them. Germline loops: CDR1 SGDLS, CDR2 YYNGEE. Here the CDR3 reads CASSTGEGVKLFF. DNA for the CDR3: TGTGCCAGCAGCACGGGGGAGGGGGTAAAACTGTTTTTT.

This clone was recorded a few times. The rearrangement links TRBV6-6 to TRBJ2-1; D possibly corresponds to TRBD2 (7 bases). The germline CDR1 and CDR2 sequences are MNHNY and SVGAGI (reference sequence). Trimming shortened V by 7 bases and J by 13 bases, and 20 bases separated the two germline ends. The CDR3 has 13 amino acids. CDR3 bases: TGTGCCAGCACCATCGCCCGGGGGGCTGCTCAGTTCTTC. Translation: CASTIARGAAQFF.

This chain links TRBV24-1 with TRBJ1-1, with D possibly matching TRBD1 (5 bases). V shed 12 bases and J shed 5 bases, with 15 bases lying between them. Per the germline V gene, CDR1 is KGHDR and CDR2 is SFDVKD. CDR3 length: 12 amino acids. CDR3 DNA: TGTGCCTTGGGGCGCAATGGAACTGAAGCTTTCTTT. Protein sequence: CALGRNGTEAFF.

The V and J genes are TRBV5-1 and TRBJ1-2, with D perhaps TRBD1 (6 bases). CDR1 SGHRS and CDR2 YFSETQ come from the germline V gene. The CDR3 runs 15 residues. Trimming took 4 bases from V and 6 from J, leaving 19 bases between them. The CDR3 nucleotides are TGCGCCAGCAGCCCTACCCCCCAGGGGAGGGATGGCTACACCTTC. It translates to CASSPTPQGRDGYTF.

This clone appeared once. This chain links TRBV5-6 with TRBJ1-1; no firm D call. V dropped 4 bases and J dropped 3 bases, with 10 bases sitting between them. This CDR3 is built from 13 residues. Germline assignment: CDR1 SGHDT and CDR2 YYEEEE. CDR3 amino acids: CASSDDGDTEAFF. CDR3 sequence (DNA): TGTGCCAGCAGCGATGACGGGGACACTGAAGCTTTCTTT.

J is TRBJ2-1 and V is TRBV9, with TRBD1 as a possible D gene (7 bases). Deletions cut 4 bases from V and 7 bases from J, with 21 bases between. Germline lookup yields CDR1 SGDLS and CDR2 YYNGEE. CDR3 length: 16 amino acids. The CDR3 DNA sequence: TGTGCCAGCAGCCCTCAGAGAGGCAGGGGGGAAAATGAGCAGTTCTTC. It encodes CASSPQRGRGENEQFF.

The chain couples TRBV9 to TRBJ1-2, with D possibly being TRBD1 (5 bases). In germline, CDR1 is SGDLS, CDR2 YYNGEE. The CDR3 length is 13 residues. Deletions cut 3 bases from V and 4 bases from J, with 10 bases between. CDR3 DNA: TGTGCCAGCAGCGGCGGGGACGTCTATGGCTACACCTTC. As protein: CASSGGDVYGYTF.